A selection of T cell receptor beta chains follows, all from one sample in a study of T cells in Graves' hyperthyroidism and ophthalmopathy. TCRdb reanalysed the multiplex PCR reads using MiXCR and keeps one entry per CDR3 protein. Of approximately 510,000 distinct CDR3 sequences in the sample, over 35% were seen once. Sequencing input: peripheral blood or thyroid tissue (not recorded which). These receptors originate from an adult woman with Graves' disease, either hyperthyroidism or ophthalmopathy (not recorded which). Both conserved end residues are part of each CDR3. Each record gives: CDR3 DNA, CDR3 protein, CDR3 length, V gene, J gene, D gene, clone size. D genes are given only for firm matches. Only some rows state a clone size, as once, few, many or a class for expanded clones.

TGTGCCAGCAGTGAATTCGGTGGGGGAGATCAGCCCCAGCATTTT	CASSEFGGGDQPQHF	15	TRBV25-1	TRBJ1-5	-	few
TGTGCCAGCAGCGTAGACAGCCGCGGGGAGCAGTACTTC	CASSVDSRGEQYF	13	TRBV9	TRBJ2-7	-	many
TGTGCCAGCACCACGATCTATGGCTACACCTTC	CASTTIYGYTF	11	TRBV6-5	TRBJ1-2	-	-
TGTGCCATCACACCGACAGCTCAAGAGACCCAGTACTTC	CAITPTAQETQYF	13	TRBV10-3	TRBJ2-5	-	-
TGTGCCACCAGTGATTCCACTCAGGGGAAGGAGACCCAGTACTTC	CATSDSTQGKETQYF	15	TRBV24-1	TRBJ2-5	-	-
TGTGCCAGCAGGACGGCGGAGAATCAGCCCCAGCATTTT	CASRTAENQPQHF	13	TRBV2	TRBJ1-5	-	few
TGCGCCAGCAGTGAGTCGGCCGATTATGGCTACACCTTC	CASSESADYGYTF	13	TRBV10-1	TRBJ1-2	-	many
TGCAGCGTTGAAGATTGGGTTCTAAAGACAGGTCCCCCTTTCAACTATGGCTACACCTTC	CSVEDWVLKTGPPFNYGYTF	20	TRBV29-1	TRBJ1-2	-	many
TGTGCCACCAGCAGAGAACGGGGCACCGGAAAACTGTTTTTT	CATSRERGTGKLFF	14	TRBV15	TRBJ1-4	-	-
TGTGCCAGCAGCCCCACGTGGACAGGGGAGAACGAGCAGTACTTC	CASSPTWTGENEQYF	15	TRBV3-1	TRBJ2-7	TRBD1	-
TGCAGTGTTAGAGGGATAGCAGCCTACGAGCAGTACTTC	CSVRGIAAYEQYF	13	TRBV20-1	TRBJ2-7	-	few
TGTGCCAGCAGTGAGCCTTGGGACACTGAAGCTTTCTTT	CASSEPWDTEAFF	13	TRBV6-1	TRBJ1-1	-	many
TGTGCCAGCAGTGCAGGACACCAGTCAGAAGCTTTCTTT	CASSAGHQSEAFF	13	TRBV12-3/TRBV12-4	TRBJ1-1	-	-